This T cell receptor (beta chain) was captured by sequencing in a study of response to subunit inactivated influenza vaccine. Findings and caveats of the study: It was the authors' suggestion that each seasonal influenza vaccination recruits few new T cells.

TCRdb ran MiXCR on the RT-PCR reads and lists one entry per CDR3 protein. The data show 800,000 or so distinct CDR3 sequences, less than 25% seen once. There are a few counts of this clonotype. The antigen is undetermined. The source of this sequence is a man in his fifties who received an inactivated influenza vaccine. Material: PBMCs from blood, obtained roughly 5 days after vaccination.

CDR3: CASSLRSNTEAFF. The CDR3 DNA reads as TGTGCCAGCAGTTTAAGGTCGAACACTGAAGCTTTCTTT. The rearrangement links TRBV12-3 or TRBV12-4 to TRBJ1-1; no definite D call. There are 13 residues in the CDR3. V lost 2 bases and J 1 base, leaving 5 bases between the germline ends.